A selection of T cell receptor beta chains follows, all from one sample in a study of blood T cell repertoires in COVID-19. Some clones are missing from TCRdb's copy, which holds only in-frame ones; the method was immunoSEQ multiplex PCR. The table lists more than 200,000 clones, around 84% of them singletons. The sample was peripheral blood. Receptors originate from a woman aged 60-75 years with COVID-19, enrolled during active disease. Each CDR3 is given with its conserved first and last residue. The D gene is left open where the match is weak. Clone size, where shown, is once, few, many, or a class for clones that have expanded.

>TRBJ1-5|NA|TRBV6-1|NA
CASSEGTSWGNQPQHF
TGTGCCAGCAGTGAAGGGACATCTTGGGGCAATCAGCCCCAGCATTTT
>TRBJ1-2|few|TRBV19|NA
CASSMEKTYGYTF
TGTGCCAGTAGTATGGAAAAGACTTATGGCTACACCTTC
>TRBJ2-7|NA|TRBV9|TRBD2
CASSVGSGLRPHEQYF
TGTGCCAGCAGCGTAGGTTCGGGACTACGTCCTCACGAGCAGTACTTC
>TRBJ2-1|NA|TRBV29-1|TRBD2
CSVEPGRDEQFF
TGCAGCGTTGAGCCAGGGAGGGATGAGCAGTTCTTC
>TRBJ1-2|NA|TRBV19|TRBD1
CASSPGDRIYGYTF
TGTGCCAGTAGCCCGGGGGACAGGATCTATGGCTACACCTTC
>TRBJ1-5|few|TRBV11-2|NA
CASSLAGNQPQHF
TGTGCCAGCAGCTTAGCCGGGAATCAGCCCCAGCATTTT
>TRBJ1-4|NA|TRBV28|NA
CASSPGGLGEKLFF
TGTGCCAGCAGTCCGGGGGGACTTGGCGAAAAACTGTTTTTT
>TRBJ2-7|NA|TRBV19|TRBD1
CASSTKPGGLRSEQYF
TGTGCCAGTAGTACAAAACCAGGGGGCCTCCGATCCGAGCAGTACTTC
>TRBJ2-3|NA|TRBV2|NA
CASTLSGLGTDTQYF
TGTGCCAGCACTCTGAGCGGGTTAGGCACAGATACGCAGTATTTT
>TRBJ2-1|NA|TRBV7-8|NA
CASSPRTADEQFF
TGTGCCAGCAGCCCCCGGACTGCCGATGAGCAGTTCTTC
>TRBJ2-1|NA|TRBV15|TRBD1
CATSRGNRGNEQFF
TGTGCCACCAGCAGGGGTAACAGGGGAAATGAGCAGTTCTTC
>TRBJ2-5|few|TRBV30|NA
CAWSPTGLLGETQYF
TGTGCCTGGAGTCCTACGGGACTCCTTGGGGAGACCCAGTACTTC
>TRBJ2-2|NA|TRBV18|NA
CASSLKARSGELFF
TGTGCCAGCTCACTTAAAGCCCGGTCCGGGGAGCTGTTTTTT
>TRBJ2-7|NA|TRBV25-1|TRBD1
CASTSGTGYEQYF
TGTGCCAGCACCTCCGGGACAGGTTACGAGCAGTACTTC
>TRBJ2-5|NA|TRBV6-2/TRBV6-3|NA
CASSYFDLAIRGETQYF
TGTGCCAGCAGTTACTTTGACCTAGCAATAAGGGGGGAGACCCAGTACTTC
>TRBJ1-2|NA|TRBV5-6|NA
CASSLDLNLEYGYTF
TGTGCCAGCAGCTTAGACTTAAATTTGGAGTATGGCTACACCTTC
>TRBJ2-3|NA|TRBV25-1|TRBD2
CASSGPGLASDTQYF
TGTGCCAGCAGTGGGCCGGGACTAGCCAGTGATACGCAGTATTTT
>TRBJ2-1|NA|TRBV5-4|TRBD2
CASSPVPGLAGPYNEQFF
TGTGCCAGCAGCCCAGTCCCGGGACTAGCGGGACCCTACAATGAGCAGTTCTTC
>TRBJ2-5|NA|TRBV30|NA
CAWAATRERTQYF
TGTGCCTGGGCCGCTACTAGAGAAAGGACCCAGTACTTC
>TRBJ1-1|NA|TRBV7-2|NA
CASSPNSEVTEAFF
TGTGCCAGCAGCCCCAACTCCGAGGTCACTGAAGCTTTCTTT
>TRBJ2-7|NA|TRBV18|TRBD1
CASSPQGTGTYEQYF
TGTGCCAGCTCACCCCAGGGGACAGGGACCTACGAGCAGTACTTC
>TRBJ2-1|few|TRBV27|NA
CASSSQGFTYNEQFF
TGTGCCAGCAGTTCACAGGGCTTCACCTACAATGAGCAGTTCTTC
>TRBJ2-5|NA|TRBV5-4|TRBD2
CASSSGLAGNQETQYF
TGTGCCAGCAGCTCAGGACTAGCGGGAAACCAAGAGACCCAGTACTTC
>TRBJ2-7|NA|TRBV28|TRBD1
CASSSRQGNNF
TGTGCCAGCAGTTCCCGACAGGGGAACAACTTC
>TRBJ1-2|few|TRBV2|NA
CASNLLQGLYGYTF
TGTGCCAGCAACCTACTACAGGGACTATATGGCTACACCTTC
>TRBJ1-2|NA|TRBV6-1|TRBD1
CASSDHYRGDYGYTF
TGTGCCAGCAGTGACCACTACAGGGGGGACTATGGCTACACCTTC
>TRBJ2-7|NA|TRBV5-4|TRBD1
CASSLGGTGGSYEQYF
TGTGCCAGCAGTCTCGGAGGGACAGGGGGCTCCTACGAGCAGTACTTC
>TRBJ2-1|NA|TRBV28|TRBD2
CASSLAFGGSYNEQFF
TGTGCCAGCAGTTTAGCTTTTGGCGGGAGTTATAATGAGCAGTTCTTC
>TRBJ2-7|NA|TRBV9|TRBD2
CASSVRPSGSYEQYF
TGTGCCAGCAGCGTACGGCCTAGCGGGAGTTACGAGCAGTACTTC
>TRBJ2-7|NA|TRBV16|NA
CASSLSSFYEQYF
TGTGCCAGCAGCCTCTCTAGTTTCTACGAGCAGTACTTC
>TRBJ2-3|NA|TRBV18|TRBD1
CASSGDRPDTQYF
TGTGCCAGCTCAGGGGACAGGCCAGATACGCAGTATTTT
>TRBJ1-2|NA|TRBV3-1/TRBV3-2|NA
CASSPRTVSLGGYTF
TGTGCCAGCAGCCCTCGGACAGTGAGTCTTGGTGGCTACACCTTC
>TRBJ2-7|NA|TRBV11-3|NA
CASAPGGPVDEQYF
TGTGCCAGCGCCCCCGGGGGGCCCGTCGACGAGCAGTACTTC
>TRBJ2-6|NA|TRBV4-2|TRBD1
CASSQDRRGQGRTGANVLTF
TGTGCCAGCAGCCAAGATCGACGGGGACAGGGGAGAACTGGGGCCAACGTCCTGACTTTC
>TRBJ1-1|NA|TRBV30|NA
CAWERWPNAEAFF
TGTGCCTGGGAGCGGTGGCCAAACGCTGAAGCTTTCTTT
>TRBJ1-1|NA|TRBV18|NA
CASSPLLTRDTEAFF
TGTGCCAGCTCACCACTTTTAACGAGGGACACTGAAGCTTTCTTT
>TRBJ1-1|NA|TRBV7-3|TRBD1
CASRMTGENTEAFF
TGTGCCAGCAGGATGACAGGGGAGAACACTGAAGCTTTCTTT
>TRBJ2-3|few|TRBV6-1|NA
CASSEAARLTDTQYF
TGTGCCAGCAGTGAAGCAGCCAGACTCACAGATACGCAGTATTTT
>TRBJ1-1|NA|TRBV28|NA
CASSFRGGNTEAFF
TGTGCCAGCAGTTTCAGAGGGGGGAACACTGAAGCTTTCTTT
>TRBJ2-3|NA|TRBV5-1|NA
CASSFGGSTDTQYF
TGCGCCAGCAGCTTTGGCGGGAGCACAGATACGCAGTATTTT
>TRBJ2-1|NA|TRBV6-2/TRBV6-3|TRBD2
CASSNYASGSTNEQFF
TGTGCCAGCAGCAATTACGCTAGCGGGAGCACCAATGAGCAGTTCTTC
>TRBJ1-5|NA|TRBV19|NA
CASSIVLGGLQPQHF
TGTGCCAGTAGTATCGTGTTAGGGGGTCTACAGCCCCAGCATTTT
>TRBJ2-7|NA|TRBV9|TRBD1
CASSVGDRSYEQYF
TGTGCCAGCAGCGTAGGGGACAGATCCTACGAGCAGTACTTC
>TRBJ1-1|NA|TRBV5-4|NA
CASSQGPDLNTEAFF
TGTGCCAGCAGCCAGGGCCCGGACCTGAACACTGAAGCTTTCTTT
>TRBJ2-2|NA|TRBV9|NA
CASSVGGTGELFF
TGTGCCAGCAGCGTAGGAGGAACCGGGGAGCTGTTTTTT
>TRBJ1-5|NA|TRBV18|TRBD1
CASSPEPGQGEQPQHF
TGTGCCAGCTCACCTGAACCGGGACAGGGGGAACAGCCCCAGCATTTT
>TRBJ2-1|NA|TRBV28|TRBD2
CASSLWSGGSYNEQFF
TGTGCCAGCAGTTTATGGAGCGGGGGCTCCTACAATGAGCAGTTCTTC